This T cell receptor beta chain was captured in a study of cytomegalovirus exposure and HLA in healthy donors. A multiplex PCR was run with 60 Vbeta primers and 13 Jbeta primers. Using immunoSEQ multiplex PCR, the repertoire was profiled, and TCRdb retains in-frame clones only, with some absent. The sample yields more than 50,000 clones, 65% to 80% seen once. J was trimmed by 8 bases and V by 3 bases; bases with no gene match: 10. This CDR3 contains 16 residues. Germline lookup yields CDR1 SGHVS and CDR2 FQNEAQ. Sequencing was carried out using PBMCs. The clonotype comes from a man aged 35 to 55 in good health and CMV-seropositive. J is TRBJ2-1 and V is TRBV7-8; 10 nucleotides align to TRBD2. In nucleotides, the CDR3 is TGTGCCAGCAGCTTGCTAGAGCGGGGGGGCCGGGATGAGCAGTTCTTC. Its translation: CASSLLERGGRDEQFF. Based on the CDR3 plus reference TRBV7-8 and TRBJ2-1, the full variable domain is GAGVSQSPRYKVAKRGQDVALRCDPISGHVSLFWYQQALGQGPEFLTYFQNEAQLDKSGLPSDRFFAERPEGSVSTLKIQRTQQEDSAVYLCASSLLERGGRDEQFFGPGTRLTVL.